Sequencing of this T cell receptor beta chain was carried out in a study of OX40 agonist ivuxolimab in advanced cancers. Study details: Patients were treated with intravenous ivuxolimab, dosed at 0.01 to 10 mg/kg and infused every 2 weeks.

Assay: immunoSEQ multiplex PCR; the TCRdb copy retains only in-frame clones and omits some. The sample contains some 98,000 clones, around 94% of which appear only once. V was clipped by 3 bases and J by 4 bases, with 7 bases between them. CDR3 length: 13 residues. Germline lookup yields CDR1 SNHLY and CDR2 FYNNEI. This clone has just a few counts. The sequenced sample was CD4+ or CD8+ T cells sorted from blood, obtained in a trial of the OX40 agonist ivuxolimab. This TCR came from an adult with an advanced solid tumor such as melanoma, head and neck, liver or kidney cancer. V and J are TRBV2 and TRBJ1-3; D uncertain. CDR3 nucleotides: TGTGCCAGCAGTGACGTGTGGGGAAACACCATATATTTT. As protein: CASSDVWGNTIYF.